Each of the 21 T cell receptor beta chains below was sequenced from the same sample in a study of response to subunit inactivated influenza vaccine. TCRdb analysed the RT-PCR reads with MiXCR anew, one entry per CDR3 protein. Of roughly 460,000 distinct CDR3 sequences in the sample, around 9.9% were seen once. The specimen comprised PBMCs from blood, sampled around seven weeks after vaccination. The receptors here all came from a man aged 50-59 years who received an inactivated influenza vaccine.

This chain joins TRBV7-3 and TRBJ2-1; a possible D gene is TRBD1 (6 bases). CDR3 length equals 14 residues. V shed 3 bases and J shed 2 bases, with 8 bases lying between them. Looked up from germline, CDR1 is SGHTA and CDR2 is FQGTGA. CDR3 in amino acids: CASSLDSAYNEQFF. The CDR3 bases are TGTGCCAGCAGCTTGGACAGCGCCTACAATGAGCAGTTCTTC.

This chain joins TRBV7-2 and TRBJ2-7, with 14 positions matching TRBD2. Losses at the gene ends were 4 bases for V and 5 bases for J; bases not matched to a gene: 1. The CDR3 runs 14 residues. Germline V gene sequence: CDR1 SGHTA, CDR2 FQGNSA. CDR3 DNA: TGTGCCAGCAGCTCGGGACTAGCGGGAGACGAGCAGTACTTC. Translation: CASSSGLAGDEQYF.

This clonotype was picked up a small number of times. V gene TRBV5-5 combines with J gene TRBJ2-6; D unresolved. This CDR3 contains 13 residues. Germline CDR1 is SGHKS and CDR2 is YYEKEE (reference sequence). V was trimmed by 4 bases and J by 3 bases, leaving 5 bases between them. In DNA, the CDR3 is TGTGCCAGCAGCAGGGTTGGGGCCAACGTCCTGACTTTC. It yields the protein CASSRVGANVLTF.

The V call is TRBV20-1, the J call TRBJ2-1; 8 positions match TRBD2. The V segment lost 4 bases and the J segment 5 bases; nucleotides outside the gene matches: 7. The CDR3 length is 14 residues. Germline V gene sequence: CDR1 DFQATT, CDR2 SNEGSKA (reference sequence). CDR3: CSAKRGGPNNEQFF. The CDR3, as DNA: TGCAGTGCTAAACGGGGGGGCCCTAACAATGAGCAGTTCTTC.

The sample holds a few counts of this clonotype. The J gene is TRBJ2-1, the V gene TRBV6-2 or TRBV6-3; 7 nucleotides line up with TRBD2. Germline assignment: CDR1 MNHEY and CDR2 SVGEGT. The CDR3 sequence is 15 residues long. After removal of 2 bases from V and 10 bases from J, the junction contained 11 bases not matched to a gene. CDR3 sequence reads: CASSYNAGVAREQFF. The CDR3 DNA reads TGTGCCAGCAGTTACAATGCGGGAGTTGCGCGCGAGCAGTTCTTC.

The CDR3 sequence: CASSLTPTGNYGYTF. CDR3 DNA sequence: TGTGCCAGCAGCTTAACCCCGACGGGAAACTATGGCTACACCTTC. The chain has TRBV7-2 and TRBJ1-2; D is uncertain. Germline lookup yields CDR1 SGHTA and CDR2 FQGNSA. Trimming shortened V by 2 bases and J by 2 bases, and 12 bases separated the two germline ends. This CDR3 is 15 amino acids long.

This clonotype came up a few times. The chain links TRBV4-2 to TRBJ1-1; D might be TRBD1 (5 bases). The V end was cut by 0 bases, the J end by 4 bases, with 12 bases between. The germline V gene encodes CDR1 LGHNA and CDR2 YNFKEQ. The CDR3 has 15 amino acids. CDR3 amino acids: CASSQEVRDFTEAFF. Written as DNA, the CDR3 is TGTGCCAGCAGCCAAGAGGTCCGGGACTTCACTGAAGCTTTCTTT.

In its sample, this clonotype was seen a few times. The rearrangement joins TRBV15 to TRBJ2-5, with 7 bases matching TRBD2. Per the germline V gene, CDR1 is LNHNV and CDR2 is YYDKDF (reference sequence). The CDR3 is 19 amino acids. The V segment lost 2 bases and the J segment 7 bases; nucleotides outside the gene matches: 22. For the CDR3, the DNA is TGTGCCACCAGCAGATGGGGACTAAGCGTTGGGTTTTTTTTTGCGACCCAGTACTTC. Translation: CATSRWGLSVGFFFATQYF.

This clonotype was seen more than once but under ten times. The chain employs TRBV14 and TRBJ2-3; D not certain. The germline V gene has CDR1 SGHDN and CDR2 FVKESK. The CDR3 is made up of 16 amino acids. Between the trimmed V and J ends, which lost 5 bases and 2 bases, there was a span of 17 bases. CDR3 sequence: CASSDSPLTLTDTQYF. CDR3 DNA: TGTGCCAGCAGCGATTCTCCCCTTACCCTCACAGATACGCAGTATTTT.

Regarding this clonotype: A much bigger clone sits one base away, suggesting this may be a read error. The chain joins TRBV12-3 or TRBV12-4 to TRBJ1-1; the D gene is possibly TRBD1 (6 bases). The length of the CDR3 is 16 residues. V lost 5 bases, J lost 7 bases, and 23 bases lay in between. In DNA, the CDR3 is TGTGCCAGCAGTCGTACTGCGGGGGGCGGGCCCAATGAAGCTTTCTTT. It codes for CASSRTAGGGPNEAFF.

This clonotype was counted between two and nine times. The chain links TRBV12-3 or TRBV12-4 to TRBJ2-2; 9 bases match TRBD1. The CDR3 extends over 13 amino acids. V trimming: 5 bases; J trimming: 6 bases; junction bases outside the gene matches: 1. The CDR3 DNA follows: TGTGCCAGCAGTACAGGGGGCTCCGGGGAGCTGTTTTTT. Residues: CASSTGGSGELFF.

This clonotype has more than one count but fewer than ten. The chain links TRBV21-1 to TRBJ2-7; TRBD1, the table's D call, lacks a check against the DNA. TRBV21-1 is an annotated pseudogene. The CDR3 consists of 16 residues. The CDR3 loop reads CASSKRWTGGSYEQYF. The CDR3 DNA reads TGTGCCAGCAGCAAAAGGTGGACAGGGGGCTCCTACGAGCAGTACTTC.

The CDR3 spells CSARELAGGPLNEQFF. In DNA form, the CDR3 reads TGCAGTGCTAGAGAACTAGCGGGAGGGCCCCTCAATGAGCAGTTCTTC. The chain couples TRBV20-1 to TRBJ2-1; 13 bases are a match to TRBD2. CDR1 and CDR2 (germline): DFQATT, SNEGSKA (reference sequence). Trimming took 0 bases from V and 6 from J; bases not matched to a gene: 5. The CDR3 runs 16 residues.

This chain joins TRBV4-1 and TRBJ2-7; the D is unclear. Trimming cost V 4 bases and J 0 bases, with 13 bases left between them. The CDR3 length is 15 residues. Germline V CDR1 and CDR2: MGHRA, YSYEKL. The CDR3 reads CASSRSSSGSYEQYF. The CDR3 nucleotides are TGCGCCAGCAGCCGATCCTCCTCGGGCTCCTACGAGCAGTACTTC.

This chain links TRBV6-1 with TRBJ2-1, with D perhaps matching TRBD2 (6 bases). Trimming pared 6 bases from V and 0 bases from J, leaving 12 bases between. The CDR3 runs to 15 residues. Germline loops: CDR1 MNHNS, CDR2 SASEGT. The CDR3 DNA follows: TGTGCCAGCAGCATCGACGGGGGCTCCTACAATGAGCAGTTCTTC. It yields the protein CASSIDGGSYNEQFF.

This clonotype was detected a few times. The gene calls are TRBV7-2 and TRBJ1-4, with TRBD1 identical over 8 bases. CDR1 SGHTA and CDR2 FQGNSA come from the germline V gene. The V segment lost 4 bases and the J segment 4 bases; nucleotides outside the gene matches: 5. CDR3 size: 15 residues. The CDR3 nucleotides are TGTGCCAGCAGCTCCGCGACAGGGGTTAATGAAAAACTGTTTTTT. Its translation is CASSSATGVNEKLFF. The full variable domain, completed using reference TRBV7-2 and TRBJ1-4, is GAGVSQSPSNKVTEKGKDVELRCDPISGHTALYWYRQSLGQGLEFLIYFQGNSAPDKSGLPSDRFSAERTGGSVSTLTIQRTQQEDSAVYLCASSSATGVNEKLFFGSGTQLSVL.

This clonotype was detected many times. The V call is TRBV30, the J call TRBJ2-2, with 10 bases fitting TRBD1. CDR1 and CDR2 from the germline V gene are GTSNPN and SVGIG (reference sequence). The CDR3 extends over 12 amino acids. Trimming removed 7 bases from V and 7 bases from J; junction bases left unmatched: 3. CDR3 amino acids: CASGTGVGELFF. The CDR3 DNA follows: TGTGCCTCGGGGACAGGGGTCGGGGAGCTGTTTTTT.

This clonotype was seen many times. V gene TRBV7-2 combines with J gene TRBJ2-7; 8 bases fit TRBD1. Germline V lookup: CDR1 SGHTA, CDR2 FQGNSA. This CDR3 has 14 residues. Trimming cost V 7 bases and J 6 bases; bases outside gene matches: 11. The CDR3 region is CASTPGVDRVEQYF. For the CDR3, the DNA is TGTGCCAGCACCCCCGGGGTGGACAGGGTCGAGCAGTACTTC.

With respect to this clonotype: A junction end diverges from the germline sequence, so it may reflect a read error. The rearrangement links TRBV6-1 to TRBJ1-2; no clear D gene. Germline loops: CDR1 MNHNS, CDR2 SASEGT. CDR3 length: 15 residues. CDR3 amino acids: CASSEVARQNYGHTF. The CDR3 coding sequence is TGTGCCAGCAGTGAAGTGGCCAGACAAAACTATGGCCACACCTTC.

The sample holds a few counts of this clonotype. The genes are TRBV24-1 and TRBJ1-5; D not resolved. The CDR3 spans 13 residues. CDR1 and CDR2 from the germline V gene are KGHDR and SFDVKD. Trimming shortened V by 4 bases and J by 9 bases, and 12 bases separated the two germline ends. The CDR3 loop is CATSDNRDWPQHF. DNA of the CDR3: TGTGCCACCAGTGACAACAGAGATTGGCCCCAGCATTTT.

This clonotype has more than one count but fewer than ten. The genes are TRBV5-6 and TRBJ2-2, with D possibly being TRBD1 or TRBD2 (5 bases each). The V and J ends lost 4 bases and 2 bases respectively, with 15 bases between them. CDR3 size: 16 residues. Looked up from germline, CDR1 is SGHDT and CDR2 is YYEEEE. The CDR3 reads CASSKGTAKNTGELFF. The CDR3 nucleotides read TGTGCCAGCAGCAAAGGGACGGCTAAAAACACCGGGGAGCTGTTTTTT.